The T cell receptor (beta chain) described here comes from a study of blood T cell repertoires in COVID-19. Recovery meant two consecutive negative NP/OP PCR tests, professional clearance, or resolved symptoms. The CDR3 sequence is 14 residues long. The V and J ends lost 6 bases and 4 bases respectively, with 12 bases between them. Germline assignment: CDR1 SEHNR and CDR2 FQNEAQ (reference sequence). Clones were read by immunoSEQ multiplex PCR, and TCRdb kept only the in-frame ones, dropping some. Of under 300,000 clones listed, about 93% are singletons. The sequenced material came from PBMCs or T cells enriched from blood (not recorded which). This receptor was obtained from a woman aged 18-29 years who had recovered from COVID-19. The chain carries TRBV7-9 and TRBJ1-4, with D possibly being TRBD1 (6 bases). CDR3 amino acids: CASRRGQNNEKLFF. In DNA, the CDR3 is TGTGCCAGCAGACGAGGACAGAATAATGAAAAACTGTTTTTT.